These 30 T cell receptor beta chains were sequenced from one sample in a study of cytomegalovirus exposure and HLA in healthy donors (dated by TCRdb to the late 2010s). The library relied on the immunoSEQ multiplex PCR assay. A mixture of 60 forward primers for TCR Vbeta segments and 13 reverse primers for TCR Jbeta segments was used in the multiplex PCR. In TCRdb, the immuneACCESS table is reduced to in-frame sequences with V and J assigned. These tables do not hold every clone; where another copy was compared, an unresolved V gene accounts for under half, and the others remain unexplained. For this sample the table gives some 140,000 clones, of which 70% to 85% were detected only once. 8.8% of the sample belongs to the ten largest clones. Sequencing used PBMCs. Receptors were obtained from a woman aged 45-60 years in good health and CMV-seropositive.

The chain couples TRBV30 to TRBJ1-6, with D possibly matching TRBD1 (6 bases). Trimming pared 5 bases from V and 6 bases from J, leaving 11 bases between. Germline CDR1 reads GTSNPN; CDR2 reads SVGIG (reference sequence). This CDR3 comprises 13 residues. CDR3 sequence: CAWGTGFNSPLHF. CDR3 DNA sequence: TGTGCCTGGGGTACAGGGTTTAATTCACCCCTCCACTTT.

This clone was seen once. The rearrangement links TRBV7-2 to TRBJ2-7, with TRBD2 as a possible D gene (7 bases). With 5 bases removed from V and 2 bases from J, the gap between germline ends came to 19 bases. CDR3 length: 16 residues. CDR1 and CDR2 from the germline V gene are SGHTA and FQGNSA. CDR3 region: CASSLSARGPPYEQYF. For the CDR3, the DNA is TGTGCCAGCAGCCTGAGCGCGCGGGGGCCTCCCTACGAGCAGTACTTC.

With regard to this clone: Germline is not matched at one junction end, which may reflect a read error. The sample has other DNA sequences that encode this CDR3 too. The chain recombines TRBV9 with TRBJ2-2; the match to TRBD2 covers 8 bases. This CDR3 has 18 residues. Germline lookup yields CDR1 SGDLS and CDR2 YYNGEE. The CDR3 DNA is TGTGCCAGCAGCGTAGTTCGAGCGGGGGCCGGGAACACCGGGGAGCTGTTTTTC. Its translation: CASSVVRAGAGNTGELFF.

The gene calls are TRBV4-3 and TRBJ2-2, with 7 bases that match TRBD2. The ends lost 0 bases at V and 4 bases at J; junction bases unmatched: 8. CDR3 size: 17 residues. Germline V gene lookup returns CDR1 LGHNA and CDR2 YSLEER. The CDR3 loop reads CASSQDSGGKTTGELFF. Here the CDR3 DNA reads TGCGCCAGCAGCCAAGATTCGGGGGGAAAAACCACCGGGGAGCTGTTTTTT.

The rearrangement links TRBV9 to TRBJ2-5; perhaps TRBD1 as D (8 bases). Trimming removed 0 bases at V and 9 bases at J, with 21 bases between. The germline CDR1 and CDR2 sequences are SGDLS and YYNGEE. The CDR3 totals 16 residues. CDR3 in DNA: TGTGCCAGCAGCGTAGGTGGCGGGGGACAGGTGGCGGCCCAGTACTTC. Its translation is CASSVGGGGQVAAQYF.

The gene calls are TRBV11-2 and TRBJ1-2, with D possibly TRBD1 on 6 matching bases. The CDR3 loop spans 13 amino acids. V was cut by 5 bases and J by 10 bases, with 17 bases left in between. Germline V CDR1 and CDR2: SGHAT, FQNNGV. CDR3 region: CASSHLGARPYTF. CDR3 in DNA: TGTGCCAGCAGCCACCTGGGGGCACGGCCCTACACCTTC.

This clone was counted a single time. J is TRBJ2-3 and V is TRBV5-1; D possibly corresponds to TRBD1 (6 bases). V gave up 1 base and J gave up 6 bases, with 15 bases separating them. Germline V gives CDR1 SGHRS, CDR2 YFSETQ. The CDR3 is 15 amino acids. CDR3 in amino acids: CASSLYRQAGDTQYF. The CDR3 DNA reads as TGCGCCAGCAGCTTGTATCGACAGGCCGGGGATACGCAGTATTTT.

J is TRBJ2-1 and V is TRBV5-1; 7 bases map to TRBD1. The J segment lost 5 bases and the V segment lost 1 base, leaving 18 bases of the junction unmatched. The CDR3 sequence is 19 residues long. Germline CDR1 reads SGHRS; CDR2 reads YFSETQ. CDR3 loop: CASSLQTGLETHTHNEQFF. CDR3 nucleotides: TGCGCCAGCAGCTTGCAGACAGGGTTGGAAACACACACACACAATGAGCAGTTCTTC.

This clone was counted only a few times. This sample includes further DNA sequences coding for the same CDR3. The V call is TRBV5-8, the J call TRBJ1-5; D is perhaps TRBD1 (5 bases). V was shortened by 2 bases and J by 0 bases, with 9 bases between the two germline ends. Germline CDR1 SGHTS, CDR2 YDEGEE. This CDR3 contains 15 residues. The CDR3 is CASSFQGYSNQPQHF. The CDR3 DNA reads TGTGCCAGCAGCTTCCAGGGATATAGCAATCAGCCCCAGCATTTT.

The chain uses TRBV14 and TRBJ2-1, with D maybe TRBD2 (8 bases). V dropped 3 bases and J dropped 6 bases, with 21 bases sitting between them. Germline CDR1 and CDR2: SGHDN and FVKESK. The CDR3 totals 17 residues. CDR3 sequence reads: CASSHSPGGDSRNEQFF. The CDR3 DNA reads TGTGCCAGCAGCCACTCCCCCGGGGGGGACAGCCGCAATGAGCAGTTCTTC.

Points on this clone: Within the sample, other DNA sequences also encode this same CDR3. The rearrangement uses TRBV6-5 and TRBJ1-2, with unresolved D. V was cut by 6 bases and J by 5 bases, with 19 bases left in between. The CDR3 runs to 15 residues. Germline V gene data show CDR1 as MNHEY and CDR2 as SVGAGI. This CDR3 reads CASSYRQTSNYGYTF. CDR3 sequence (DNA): TGTGCCAGCAGCTACCGTCAAACTTCGAATTATGGCTACACCTTC.

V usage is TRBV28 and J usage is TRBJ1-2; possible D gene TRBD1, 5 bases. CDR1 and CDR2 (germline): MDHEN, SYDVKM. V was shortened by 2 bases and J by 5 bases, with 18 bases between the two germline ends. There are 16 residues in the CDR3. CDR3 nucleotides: TGTGCCAGCAGTTTAGGGGCCTCTTTCCACTATTATGGCTACACCTTC. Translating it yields CASSLGASFHYYGYTF.

The CDR3 nucleotides read TGTGCCATCAGTGAGTCGAGGGCTAGCGGGACCACAGATACGCAGTATTTT. Its translation is CAISESRASGTTDTQYF. This rearrangement joins TRBV10-3 to TRBJ2-3; TRBD2 aligns across 9 bases. The CDR3 spans 17 residues. CDR1 and CDR2 (germline): ENHRY, SYGVKD. The trim removed 0 bases at V and 2 bases at J, leaving 6 bases unmatched.

The CDR3 region is CASSLLRGHEQYF. The DNA of the CDR3 is TGCGCCAGCAGCCTACTCAGGGGCCACGAGCAGTACTTC. The gene calls are TRBV5-1 and TRBJ2-7; weak D call: TRBD1 (6 bases). The V end lost 4 bases, the J end lost 5 bases, and 13 bases lay between the germline ends. The CDR3 length is 13 residues. CDR1 is SGHRS, CDR2 YFSETQ, per germline.

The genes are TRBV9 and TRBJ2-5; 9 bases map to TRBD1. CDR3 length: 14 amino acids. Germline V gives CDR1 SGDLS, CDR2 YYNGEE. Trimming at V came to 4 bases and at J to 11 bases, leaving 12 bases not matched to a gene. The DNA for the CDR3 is TGTGCCAGCAGCCCCAGACAGGGGGAAAACTTGCAGTACTTC. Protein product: CASSPRQGENLQYF.

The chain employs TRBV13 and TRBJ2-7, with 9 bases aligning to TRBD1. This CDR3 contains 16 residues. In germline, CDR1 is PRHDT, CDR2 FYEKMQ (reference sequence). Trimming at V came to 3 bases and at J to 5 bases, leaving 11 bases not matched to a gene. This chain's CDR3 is CASSFSGGTGHDEQYF. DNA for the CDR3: TGTGCCAGCAGCTTCTCCGGCGGGACAGGGCACGACGAGCAGTACTTC.

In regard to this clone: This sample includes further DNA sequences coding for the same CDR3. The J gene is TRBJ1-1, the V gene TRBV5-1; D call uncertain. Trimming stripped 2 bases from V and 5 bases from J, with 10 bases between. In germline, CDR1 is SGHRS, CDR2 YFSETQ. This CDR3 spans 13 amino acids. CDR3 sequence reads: CASSLQGDTEAFF. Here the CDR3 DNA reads TGCGCCAGCAGCTTACAAGGAGATACTGAAGCTTTCTTT.

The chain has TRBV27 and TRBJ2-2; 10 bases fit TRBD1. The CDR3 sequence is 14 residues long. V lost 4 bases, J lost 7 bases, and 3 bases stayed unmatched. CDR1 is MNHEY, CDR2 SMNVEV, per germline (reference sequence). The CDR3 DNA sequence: TGTGCCAGCAGTTACGGACAGGGGGTCGGGGAGCTGTTTTTT. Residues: CASSYGQGVGELFF.

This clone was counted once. The CDR3 loop reads CASSLTGGRRTEAFF. The DNA for the CDR3 is TGTGCCAGCAGCCTGACAGGGGGCAGGAGGACTGAAGCTTTCTTT. V usage is TRBV6-5 and J usage is TRBJ1-1; TRBD1 aligns across 10 bases. This CDR3 region has 15 residues. V trimming: 6 bases; J trimming: 5 bases; junction bases outside the gene matches: 9. CDR1 is MNHEY, CDR2 SVGAGI, per germline.

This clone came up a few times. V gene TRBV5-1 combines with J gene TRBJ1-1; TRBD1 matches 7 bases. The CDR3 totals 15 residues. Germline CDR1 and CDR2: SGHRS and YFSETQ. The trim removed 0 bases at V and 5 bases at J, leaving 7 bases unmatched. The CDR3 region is CASSLGTGVGTEAFF. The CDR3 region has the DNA TGCGCCAGCAGCTTGGGAACAGGGGTGGGAACTGAAGCTTTCTTT.

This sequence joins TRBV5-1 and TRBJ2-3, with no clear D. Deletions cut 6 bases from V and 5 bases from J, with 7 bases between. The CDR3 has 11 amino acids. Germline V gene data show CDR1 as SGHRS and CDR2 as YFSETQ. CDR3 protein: CASNSGDTQYF. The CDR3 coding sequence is TGCGCCAGCAACTCTGGAGATACGCAGTATTTT.

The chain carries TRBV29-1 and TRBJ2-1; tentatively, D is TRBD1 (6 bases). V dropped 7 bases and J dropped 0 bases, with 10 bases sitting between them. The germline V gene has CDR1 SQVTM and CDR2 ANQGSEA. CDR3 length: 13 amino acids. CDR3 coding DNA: TGCAGCGGGACAGTCTTCTCCTACAATGAGCAGTTCTTC. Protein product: CSGTVFSYNEQFF.

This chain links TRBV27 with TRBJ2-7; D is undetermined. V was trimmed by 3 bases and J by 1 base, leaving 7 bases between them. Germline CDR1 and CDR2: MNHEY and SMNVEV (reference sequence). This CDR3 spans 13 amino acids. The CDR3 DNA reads TGTGCCAGCAGTTTCGAACGGTCCTACGAGCAGTACTTC. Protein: CASSFERSYEQYF.

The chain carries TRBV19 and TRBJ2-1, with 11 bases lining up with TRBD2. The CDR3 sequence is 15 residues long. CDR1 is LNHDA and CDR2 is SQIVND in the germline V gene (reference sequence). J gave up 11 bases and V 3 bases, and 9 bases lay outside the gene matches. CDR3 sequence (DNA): TGTGCCAGTAGTATCGAGACTAGCGGGGACTCGCAGCAGTTCTTC. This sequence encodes CASSIETSGDSQQFF.

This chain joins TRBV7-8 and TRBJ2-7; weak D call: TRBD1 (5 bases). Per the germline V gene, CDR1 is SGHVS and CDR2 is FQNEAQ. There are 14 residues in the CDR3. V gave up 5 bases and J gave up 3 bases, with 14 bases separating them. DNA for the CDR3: TGTGCCAGCAGCCACAGAACAGGAGTCTACGAGCAGTACTTC. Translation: CASSHRTGVYEQYF.

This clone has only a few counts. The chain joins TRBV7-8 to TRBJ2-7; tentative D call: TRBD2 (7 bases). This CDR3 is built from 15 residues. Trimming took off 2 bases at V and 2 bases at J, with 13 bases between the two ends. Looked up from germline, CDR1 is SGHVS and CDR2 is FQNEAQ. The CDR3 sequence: CASSLRRGRTYEQYF. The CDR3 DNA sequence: TGTGCCAGCAGCTTAAGGCGGGGGCGTACCTACGAGCAGTACTTC.

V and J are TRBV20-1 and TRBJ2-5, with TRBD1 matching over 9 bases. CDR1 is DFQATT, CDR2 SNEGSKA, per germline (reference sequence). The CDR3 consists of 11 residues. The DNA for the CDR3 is TGCAGCTGGGACAGGGCCCCCCAGCAGTACTTC. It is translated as CSWDRAPQQYF.

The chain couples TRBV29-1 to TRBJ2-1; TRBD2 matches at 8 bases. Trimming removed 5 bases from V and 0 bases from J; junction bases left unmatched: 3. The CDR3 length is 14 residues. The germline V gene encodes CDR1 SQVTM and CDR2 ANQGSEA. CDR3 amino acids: CSVSGGRSYNEQFF. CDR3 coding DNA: TGCAGCGTTAGCGGGGGTCGCTCCTACAATGAGCAGTTCTTC.

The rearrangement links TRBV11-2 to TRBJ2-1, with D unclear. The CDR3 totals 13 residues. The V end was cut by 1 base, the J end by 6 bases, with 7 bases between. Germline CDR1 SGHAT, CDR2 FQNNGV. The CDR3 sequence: CASSLVVFNEQFF. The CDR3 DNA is TGTGCCAGCAGCTTAGTAGTGTTCAATGAGCAGTTCTTC. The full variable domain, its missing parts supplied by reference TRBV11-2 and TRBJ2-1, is EAGVAQSPRYKIIEKRQSVAFWCNPISGHATLYWYQQILGQGPKLLIQFQNNGVVDDSQLPKDRFSAERLKGVDSTLKIQPAKLEDSAVYLCASSLVVFNEQFFGPGTRLTVL.

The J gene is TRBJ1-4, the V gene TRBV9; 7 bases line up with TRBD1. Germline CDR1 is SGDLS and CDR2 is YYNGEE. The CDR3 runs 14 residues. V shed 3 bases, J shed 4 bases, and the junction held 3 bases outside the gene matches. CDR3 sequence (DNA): TGTGCCAGCAGCGCCGGGACAGTTAATGAAAAACTGTTTTTT. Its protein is CASSAGTVNEKLFF.